The 11 T cell receptor beta chains below were found in one sample sequenced in a study of CD8 T cells in Susac syndrome. RNA amounts of 0.5 to 1 ug underwent reverse transcription with random hexamers. TCRdb fed the immunoSEQ multiplex PCR reads into MiXCR, producing one record per CDR3 protein. The data show around 300,000 distinct CDR3 sequences, around 85% seen once. Sequencing was performed on CD8+ T cells from PBMCs. These receptors were taken from a human donor with multiple sclerosis.

V is TRBV20-1 and J is TRBJ2-7; 8 positions match TRBD1. The CDR3 runs 14 residues. The germline CDR1 and CDR2 sequences are DFQATT and SNEGSKA (reference sequence). With V trimmed by 6 bases and J by 0 bases, 7 bases remained unmatched. Here the CDR3 reads CSARDRTTSYEQYF. CDR3 coding DNA: TGCAGTGCCCGGGACAGGACGACCTCCTACGAGCAGTACTTC.

The chain carries TRBV24-1 and TRBJ2-5; D is ambiguous. Per germline, CDR1 KGHDR and CDR2 SFDVKD. This CDR3 region has 13 residues. Trimming left V 3 bases short and J 5 bases short, with 9 bases between. The CDR3 nucleotides read TGTGCCACCAGTGATCCCACTATGGAGACCCAGTACTTC. This sequence encodes CATSDPTMETQYF.

The chain has TRBV29-1 and TRBJ2-7; weak D call: TRBD2 (5 bases). This CDR3 contains 12 residues. Germline V gene data show CDR1 as SQVTM and CDR2 as ANQGSEA. Trimming removed 4 bases from V and 1 base from J, with 8 bases in between. The CDR3 region has the DNA TGCAGCGTTGGGACTTATTCCTACGAGCAGTACTTC. Translated, it gives CSVGTYSYEQYF.

The chain's CDR3 is CASSSKGGPSTDTQYF. The CDR3 DNA sequence: TGTGCCAGCAGCTCTAAGGGGGGGCCTAGCACAGATACGCAGTATTTT. V and J are TRBV11-3 and TRBJ2-3; D may be TRBD2 (7 bases). Trimming removed 4 bases at V and 0 bases at J, with 14 bases between. Germline V gene sequence: CDR1 SGHNT, CDR2 YENEEA. The CDR3 is made up of 16 amino acids.

The CDR3 region has the DNA TGTGCCAGCAGTTCAGATAGCGGGAGAAGCTCCTACGAGCAGTACTTC. Encoded protein: CASSSDSGRSSYEQYF. This chain joins TRBV12-3 or TRBV12-4 and TRBJ2-7; 9 bases map to TRBD2. The ends lost 4 bases at V and 0 bases at J; junction bases unmatched: 7. The CDR3 is 16 amino acids.

V usage is TRBV19 and J usage is TRBJ1-5; 8 bases align to TRBD1. The CDR3 runs 14 residues. Germline CDR1 is LNHDA and CDR2 is SQIVND (reference sequence). Trimming took 7 bases from V and 6 from J; bases not matched to a gene: 8. The DNA of the CDR3 is TGTGCCAGTACCCTCGGACAGGGTGGTCAGCCCCAGCATTTT. It specifies CASTLGQGGQPQHF.

This rearrangement joins TRBV24-1 to TRBJ1-5; D remains unclear. The CDR3 runs to 15 residues. Germline V gene data show CDR1 as KGHDR and CDR2 as SFDVKD. Deletions cut 3 bases from V and 3 bases from J, with 11 bases between. CDR3 in amino acids: CATSDPGGDNQPQHF. As DNA, the CDR3 is TGTGCCACCAGTGATCCCGGCGGGGACAATCAGCCCCAGCATTTT.

The rearrangement links TRBV12-3 or TRBV12-4 to TRBJ2-1; 11 bases agree with TRBD2. J gave up 1 base and V 6 bases, and 14 bases lay outside the gene matches. The CDR3 is 19 amino acids. The CDR3 reads CASSSRWLAGGTSYNEQFF. The CDR3 nucleotides read TGTGCCAGCAGCTCCCGGTGGCTAGCGGGAGGCACGTCCTACAATGAGCAGTTCTTC.

This chain uses TRBV19 with TRBJ1-5, with 7 bases aligning to TRBD1. The CDR3 covers 16 residues. Per germline, CDR1 LNHDA and CDR2 SQIVND (reference sequence). The ends lost 3 bases at V and 4 bases at J; junction bases unmatched: 9. In nucleotides, the CDR3 is TGTGCCAGTAGTATCGGGACAGATATAGGTAATCAGCCCCAGCATTTT. This translates into CASSIGTDIGNQPQHF.

V gene TRBV5-5 combines with J gene TRBJ2-2; TRBD1 is a possible D gene (6 bases). The CDR3 has 15 residues. V lost 1 base and J 3 bases, leaving 10 bases between the germline ends. Germline loops: CDR1 SGHKS, CDR2 YYEKEE (reference sequence). The CDR3 region is CASSLYRAHTGELFF. The CDR3 nucleotides are TGTGCCAGCAGCTTGTACAGGGCGCACACCGGGGAGCTGTTTTTT.

The chain uses TRBV5-6 and TRBJ2-1; 8 bases agree with TRBD2. The V gene end was trimmed by 2 bases and the J gene end by 6 bases; junction bases not matched to a gene: 4. In germline, CDR1 is SGHDT, CDR2 YYEEEE. The length of the CDR3 is 14 residues. CDR3 amino acids: CASSFSGTSNEQFF. DNA of the CDR3: TGTGCCAGCAGCTTTAGCGGGACCTCCAATGAGCAGTTCTTC. Combining the CDR3 with reference TRBV5-6 and TRBJ2-1 gives the whole variable domain DAGVTQSPTHLIKTRGQQVTLRCSPKSGHDTVSWYQQALGQGPQFIFQYYEEEERQRGNFPDRFSGHQFPNYSSELNVNALLLGDSALYLCASSFSGTSNEQFFGPGTRLTVL.